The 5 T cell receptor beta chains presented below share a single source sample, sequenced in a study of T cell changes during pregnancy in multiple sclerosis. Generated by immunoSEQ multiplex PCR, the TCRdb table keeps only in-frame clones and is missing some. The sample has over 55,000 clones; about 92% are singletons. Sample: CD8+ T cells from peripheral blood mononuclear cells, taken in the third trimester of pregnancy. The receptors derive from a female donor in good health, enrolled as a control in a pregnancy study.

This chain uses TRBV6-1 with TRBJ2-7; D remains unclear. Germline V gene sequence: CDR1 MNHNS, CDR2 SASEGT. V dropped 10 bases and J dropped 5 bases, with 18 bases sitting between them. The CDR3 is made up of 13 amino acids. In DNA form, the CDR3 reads TGTGCCACAGACTCCTCAAACAACCACGAGCAGTACTTC. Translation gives CATDSSNNHEQYF.

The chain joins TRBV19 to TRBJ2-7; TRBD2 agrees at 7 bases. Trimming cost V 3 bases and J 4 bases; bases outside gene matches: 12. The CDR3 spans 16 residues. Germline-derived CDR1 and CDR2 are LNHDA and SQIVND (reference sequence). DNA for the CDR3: TGTGCCAGTAGTATGGGGAGGGACCGAGGATCATACGAGCAGTACTTC. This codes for CASSMGRDRGSYEQYF.

The CDR3 sequence: CASSVTGENTEAFF. The CDR3 bases are TGTGCCAGCTCCGTAACGGGAGAGAACACTGAAGCTTTCTTT. The genes are TRBV6-1 and TRBJ1-1; unclear D gene. Germline loops: CDR1 MNHNS, CDR2 SASEGT. CDR3 length: 14 residues. Trimming left V 8 bases short and J 1 base short, with 14 bases between.

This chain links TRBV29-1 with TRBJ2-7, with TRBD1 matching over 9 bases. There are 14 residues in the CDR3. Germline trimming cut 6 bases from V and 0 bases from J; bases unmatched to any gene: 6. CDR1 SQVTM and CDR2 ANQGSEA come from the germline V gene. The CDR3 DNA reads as TGCAGCGTGCAGGACAGGGGAAGCTCCTACGAGCAGTACTTC. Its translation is CSVQDRGSSYEQYF.

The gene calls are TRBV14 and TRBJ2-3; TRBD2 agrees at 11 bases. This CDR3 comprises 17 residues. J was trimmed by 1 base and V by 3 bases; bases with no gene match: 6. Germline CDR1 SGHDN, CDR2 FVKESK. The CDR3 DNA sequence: TGTGCCAGCAGCCAGGACCCGACTAGCGGGGGCACAGATACGCAGTATTTT. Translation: CASSQDPTSGGTDTQYF.